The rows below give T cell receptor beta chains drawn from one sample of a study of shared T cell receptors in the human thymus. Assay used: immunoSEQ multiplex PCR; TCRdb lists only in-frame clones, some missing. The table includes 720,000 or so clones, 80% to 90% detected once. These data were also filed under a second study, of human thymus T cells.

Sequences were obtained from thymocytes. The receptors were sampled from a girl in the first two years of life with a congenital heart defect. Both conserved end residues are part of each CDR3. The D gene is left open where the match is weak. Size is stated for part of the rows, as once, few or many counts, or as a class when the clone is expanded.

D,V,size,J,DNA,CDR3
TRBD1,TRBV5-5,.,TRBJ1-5,TGTGCCAGCAGCTCGAGTGGACGACAGGGAGAGATCGATAGCAATCAGCCCCAGCATTTT,CASSSSGRQGEIDSNQPQHF
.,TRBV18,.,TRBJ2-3,TGTGCCAGCTCTACCAACAGGGAGACGACAGATACGCAGTATTTT,CASSTNRETTDTQYF
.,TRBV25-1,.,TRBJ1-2,TGTGCCAGCAGTGGCAGGAACTATGGCTACACCTTC,CASSGRNYGYTF
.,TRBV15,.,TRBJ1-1,TGTGCCACCAGCAGAGAAGGGATCAGGGACACTGAAGCTTTCTTT,CATSREGIRDTEAFF
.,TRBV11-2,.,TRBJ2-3,TGTGCCAGCAGCTTTTCACCCGGAGGAGCGCTGACAGATACGCAGTATTTT,CASSFSPGGALTDTQYF
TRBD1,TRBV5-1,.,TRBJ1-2,TGCGCCAGCAGCGTGGCCACAAAAGATATAACAAAAGGACAGGGAGTTAACTATGGCTACACCTTC,CASSVATKDITKGQGVNYGYTF
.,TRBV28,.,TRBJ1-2,TGTGCCAGCAGTTTATGGAGGGAGCCCTATGGCTACACCTTC,CASSLWREPYGYTF
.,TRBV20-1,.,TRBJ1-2,TGCAGTGCTATCCCTAAGAATGGCTACACCTTC,CSAIPKNGYTF
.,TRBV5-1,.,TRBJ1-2,TGCGCCAGCAGGGCAGACTATGGCTACACCTTC,CASRADYGYTF
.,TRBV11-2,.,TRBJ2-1,TGTGCCAGCAGCCCGAGGGTGGGGGGCTACAATGAGCAGTTCTTC,CASSPRVGGYNEQFF
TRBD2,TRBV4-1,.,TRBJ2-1,TGCGCCAGCAGCCCCCGCGGCGGGGGTTCAGACAATGAGCAGTTCTTC,CASSPRGGGSDNEQFF
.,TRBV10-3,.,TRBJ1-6,TGTGCCATCAGGACCACAGTTGGTTCACCCCTCCACTTT,CAIRTTVGSPLHF
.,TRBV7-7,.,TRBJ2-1,TGTGCCAGCAGCTTTGGGGGCTCCGCCCCCTACAATGAGCAGTTCTTC,CASSFGGSAPYNEQFF
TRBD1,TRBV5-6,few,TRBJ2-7,TGTGCCAGCAGCCTAAGGGACAGCTCATCCTACGAGCAGTACTTC,CASSLRDSSSYEQYF
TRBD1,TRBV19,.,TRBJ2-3,TGTGCCAGTAGTACCGGGGCTGACAGGGCAGATACGCAGTATTTT,CASSTGADRADTQYF
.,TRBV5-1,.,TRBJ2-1,TGCGCCAGCAGCTTGACTAGGGATGAGCAGTTCTTC,CASSLTRDEQFF
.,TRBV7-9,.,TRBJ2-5,TGTGCCAGCAGCCCCCTTATCCTGGTGCGGAAAGAGACCCAGTACTTC,CASSPLILVRKETQYF
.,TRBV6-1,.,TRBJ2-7,TGTGCCAGCAGTCCTATTTGGACAGACGACGAGCAGTACTTC,CASSPIWTDDEQYF
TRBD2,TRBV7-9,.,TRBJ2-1,TGTGCCAGCAGCTTAAAGCGGGGAGCGGGGGGTAGGAATGAGCAGTTCTTC,CASSLKRGAGGRNEQFF
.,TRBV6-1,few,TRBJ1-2,TGTGCCAGCAGTGGGCAGGGCTATGGCTACACCTTC,CASSGQGYGYTF
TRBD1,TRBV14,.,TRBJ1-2,TGTGCCAGCAGTCCGGGACAGCGAAACTATGGCTACACCTTC,CASSPGQRNYGYTF
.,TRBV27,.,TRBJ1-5,TGTGCCAGCAGTACCCACAGTAGCAATCAGCCCCAGCATTTT,CASSTHSSNQPQHF
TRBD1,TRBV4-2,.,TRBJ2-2,TGTGCCAGCAGCCGAAGCGACGGACAGGGGGCCCCCCGAAGAACCGGGGAGCTGTTTTTT,CASSRSDGQGAPRRTGELFF
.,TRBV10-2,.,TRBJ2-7,TGCGCCAGCAGTTTTCAGATATACTCCTACGAGCAGTACTTC,CASSFQIYSYEQYF
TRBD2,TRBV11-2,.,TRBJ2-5,TGTGCCAGCAGCTATCCGGCGGGGGGGGATGAAGAGACCCAGTACTTC,CASSYPAGGDEETQYF
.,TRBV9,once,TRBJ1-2,TGTGCCAGCAGCACCTCAACAATGGGGGCGGATGGCTACACCTTC,CASSTSTMGADGYTF
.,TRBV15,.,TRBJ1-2,TGTGCCACCAGCAGAATAAGGGGGAACTATGGCTACACCTTC,CATSRIRGNYGYTF
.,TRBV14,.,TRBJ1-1,TGTGCCAGCAGCCAAGATCGGCTAACTATGGGAGCTTTCTTT,CASSQDRLTMGAFF
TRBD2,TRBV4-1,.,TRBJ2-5,TGCGCCAGCAGCCACAAACCCCGGACTAGCGGGGTGGAAGACTCGGAGACCCAGTACTTC,CASSHKPRTSGVEDSETQYF
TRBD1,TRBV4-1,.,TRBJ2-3,TGCGCCAGCAGCCAAGAAGGTCAGGGGGCGGCAGATACGCAGTATTTT,CASSQEGQGAADTQYF
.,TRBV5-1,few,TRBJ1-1,TGCGCCAGCGTACCCCACGGGGGTACTGAAGCTTTCTTT,CASVPHGGTEAFF
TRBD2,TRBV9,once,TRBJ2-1,TGTGCCAGCAGCAACCGGACTAGCGGGGGGTACCCGGGTAACAATGAGCAGTTCTTC,CASSNRTSGGYPGNNEQFF
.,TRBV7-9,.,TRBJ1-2,TGTGCCAGCAGCTTATCCCTCGGGGGGACCTATGGCTACACCTTC,CASSLSLGGTYGYTF
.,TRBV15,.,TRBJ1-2,TGTGCCACCAGCAGAGATCGAGGAGTATCAGGGGCCCTTTCCTATGGCTACACCTTC,CATSRDRGVSGALSYGYTF
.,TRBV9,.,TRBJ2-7,TGTGCCAGCAGCGCTTCTTCGGACTACAACCGCTACGAGCAGTACTTC,CASSASSDYNRYEQYF
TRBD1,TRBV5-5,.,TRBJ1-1,TGTGCCAGCAGCCTAGGGACAGTTGACTATGAAGCTTTCTTT,CASSLGTVDYEAFF
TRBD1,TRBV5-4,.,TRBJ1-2,TGTGCCAGCAGCCCGCGGACAGGGTGGAACTATGGCTACACCTTC,CASSPRTGWNYGYTF
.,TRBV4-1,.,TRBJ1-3,TGCGCCAGCAGCCAATTCACCAGGGCTGAGAGAAACACCATATATTTT,CASSQFTRAERNTIYF
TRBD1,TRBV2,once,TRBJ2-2,TGTGCCAGCAACCCGACAGGGGGGCCCACCGGGGAGCTGTTTTTT,CASNPTGGPTGELFF
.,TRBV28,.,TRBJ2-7,TGTGCCAGCAGTCTGCCCCCCGAGTCAGGGGTCGGCCACGAGCAGTACTTC,CASSLPPESGVGHEQYF
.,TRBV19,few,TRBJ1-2,TGTGCCAGTAGTATCCAGGGGAGGGGCGATGGCTACACCTTC,CASSIQGRGDGYTF
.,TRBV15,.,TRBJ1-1,TGTGCCACCAGCAGAGATCGAGGGGGCACTGAAGCTTTCTTT,CATSRDRGGTEAFF
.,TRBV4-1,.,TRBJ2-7,TGCGCCAGCAGCCAAAATACGGAGGACGGAGGGTTTTCCTACGAGCAGTACTTC,CASSQNTEDGGFSYEQYF
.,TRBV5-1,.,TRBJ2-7,TGCGCCAGCAGCTTGAATCCCAACCTAAAAGGGGGGGTGGATTTGATAGCCTACGAGCAGTACTTC,CASSLNPNLKGGVDLIAYEQYF
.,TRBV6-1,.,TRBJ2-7,TGTGCCAGCAGTGAACCTCTCCTGGGCCCTCATATTTCCTACGAGCAGTACTTC,CASSEPLLGPHISYEQYF
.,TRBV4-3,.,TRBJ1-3,TGCGCCAGCAGCCAAGTATCGGGGGAAGCAAACACCATATATTTT,CASSQVSGEANTIYF
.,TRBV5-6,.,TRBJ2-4,TGTGCCAGCAGCTTGCATCCACAATCAGGGGACCTAGCCAAAAACATTCAGTACTTC,CASSLHPQSGDLAKNIQYF
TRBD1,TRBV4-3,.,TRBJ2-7,TGCGCCAGCAGCCAACGAGGGGGCCACTACGAGCAGTACTTC,CASSQRGGHYEQYF
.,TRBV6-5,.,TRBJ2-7,TGTGCCAGCAGTGAAGCGCTCAGGGATGAGCAGTACTTC,CASSEALRDEQYF
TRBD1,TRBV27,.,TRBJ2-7,TGTGCCAGCAGGAAAGTGGGACAGAACTACGAGCAGTACTTC,CASRKVGQNYEQYF
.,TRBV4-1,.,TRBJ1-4,TGCGCCAGCAGCCAATGGCACAAACCGGGGGAAAAACTGTTTTTT,CASSQWHKPGEKLFF
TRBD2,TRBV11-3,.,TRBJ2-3,TGTGCCAGCTCGGGGAGGGGACGGGCAGATACGCAGTATTTT,CASSGRGRADTQYF
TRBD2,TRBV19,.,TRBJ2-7,TGTGCCAGTAGCCGTCTTGCGGGGGGGCGGACGAGCCCAAACGAGCAGTACTTC,CASSRLAGGRTSPNEQYF
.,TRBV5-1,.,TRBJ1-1,TGCGCCAGCAGCCAATCCGAGACTAAGAACACTGAAGCTTTCTTT,CASSQSETKNTEAFF
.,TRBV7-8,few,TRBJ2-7,TGTGCCAGCAGCTTACCCGCTTTTAATGGGGCCGAGCAGTACTTC,CASSLPAFNGAEQYF
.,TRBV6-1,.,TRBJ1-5,TGTGCCAGCAGAATAGATCGGACAGAGCCCCAGCATTTT,CASRIDRTEPQHF
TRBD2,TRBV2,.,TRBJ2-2,TGTGCCAGTGAAGTGGGACTAGCTCGTGACACCGGGGAGCTGTTTTTT,CASEVGLARDTGELFF
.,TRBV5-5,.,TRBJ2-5,TGTGCCAGCAGCCAAGAGGACGGGGTCATACAGGAGACCCAGTACTTC,CASSQEDGVIQETQYF
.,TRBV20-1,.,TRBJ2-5,TGCAGTGCTAGAGATGGGACTTGGGAGTACTTC,CSARDGTWEYF